Ten or more counts support the clone carrying this T cell receptor beta chain. The sample originates from a study of T cells in Graves' hyperthyroidism and ophthalmopathy. The study defined stable Graves' hyperthyroidism as no ophthalmopathy progression within 18 months. Patients between 18 and 65 years old had hyperthyroidism, newly diagnosed and lasting under 2 months. The CDR3 regions of TCR beta were amplified from RNA transcripts. The HTBI primer set drove a first-round RT-PCR of the TCR CDR3. TCRdb fed the multiplex PCR reads into MiXCR, producing one record per CDR3 protein. The sample consists of around 350,000 distinct CDR3 sequences, approximately 19% of them appearing once. This CDR3 is built from 16 residues. V lost 5 bases, J lost 10 bases, and 26 bases lay in between. CDR1 is MDHEN and CDR2 is SYDVKM in the germline V gene.

The J gene is TRBJ1-1, the V gene TRBV28; the D gene is possibly TRBD1 (5 bases). Sequenced sample: blood. The TCR comes from a woman between 18 and 29 years old with Graves' hyperthyroidism. CDR3 DNA: TGTGCCAGCAGTCCTTATGGCGCCGGGTTAGGGGTCGGAGCTTTCTTT. Translated, it gives CASSPYGAGLGVGAFF.